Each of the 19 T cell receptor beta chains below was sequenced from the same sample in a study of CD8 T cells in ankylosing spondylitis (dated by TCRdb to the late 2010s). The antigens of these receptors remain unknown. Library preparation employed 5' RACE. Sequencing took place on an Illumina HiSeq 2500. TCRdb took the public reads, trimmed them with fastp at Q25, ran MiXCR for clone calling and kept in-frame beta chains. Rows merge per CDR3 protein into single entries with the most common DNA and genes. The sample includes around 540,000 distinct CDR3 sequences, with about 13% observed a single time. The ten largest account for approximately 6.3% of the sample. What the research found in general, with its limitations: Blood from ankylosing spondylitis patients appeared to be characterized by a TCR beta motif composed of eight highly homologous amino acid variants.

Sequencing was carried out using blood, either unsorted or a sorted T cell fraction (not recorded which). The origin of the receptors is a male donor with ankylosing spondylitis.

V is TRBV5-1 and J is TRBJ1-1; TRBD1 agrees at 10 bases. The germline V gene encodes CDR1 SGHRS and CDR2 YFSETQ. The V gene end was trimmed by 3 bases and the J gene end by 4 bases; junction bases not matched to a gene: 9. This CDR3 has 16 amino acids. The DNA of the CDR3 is TGCGCCAGCAGCTCGACTCGACAGGGGGCTGGCACTGAAGCTTTCTTT. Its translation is CASSSTRQGAGTEAFF.

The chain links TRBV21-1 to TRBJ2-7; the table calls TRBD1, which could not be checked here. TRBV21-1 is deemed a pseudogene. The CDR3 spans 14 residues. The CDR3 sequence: CASSKRGPTDEQYF. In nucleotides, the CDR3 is TGTGCCAGCAGCAAAAGGGGACCCACCGACGAGCAGTACTTC.

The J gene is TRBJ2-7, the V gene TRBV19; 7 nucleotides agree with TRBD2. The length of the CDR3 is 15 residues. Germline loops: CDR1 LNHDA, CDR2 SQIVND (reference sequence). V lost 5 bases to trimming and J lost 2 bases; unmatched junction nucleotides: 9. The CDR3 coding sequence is TGTGCCAGTAGTTTGGGTAGCGGGCCAGCCTACGAGCAGTACTTC. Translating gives CASSLGSGPAYEQYF. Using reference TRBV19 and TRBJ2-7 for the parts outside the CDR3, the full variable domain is DGGITQSPKYLFRKEGQNVTLSCEQNLNHDAMYWYRQDPGQGLRLIYYSQIVNDFQKGDIAEGYSVSREKKESFPLTVTSAQKNPTAFYLCASSLGSGPAYEQYFGPGTRLTVT.

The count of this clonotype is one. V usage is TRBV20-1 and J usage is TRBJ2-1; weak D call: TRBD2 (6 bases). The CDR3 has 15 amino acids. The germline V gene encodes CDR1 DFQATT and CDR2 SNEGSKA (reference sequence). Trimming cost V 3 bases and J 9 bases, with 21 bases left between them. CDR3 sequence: CSASSGGPLYSEQFF. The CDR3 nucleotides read TGCAGTGCTAGCTCAGGAGGGCCCTTGTATAGTGAGCAGTTCTTC.

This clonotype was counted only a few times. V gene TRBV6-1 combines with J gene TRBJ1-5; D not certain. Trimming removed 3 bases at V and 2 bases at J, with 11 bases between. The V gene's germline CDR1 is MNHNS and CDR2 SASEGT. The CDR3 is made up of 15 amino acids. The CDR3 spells CASSETGLRNQPQHF. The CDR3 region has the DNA TGTGCCAGCAGTGAGACCGGCCTCCGCAATCAGCCCCAGCATTTT.

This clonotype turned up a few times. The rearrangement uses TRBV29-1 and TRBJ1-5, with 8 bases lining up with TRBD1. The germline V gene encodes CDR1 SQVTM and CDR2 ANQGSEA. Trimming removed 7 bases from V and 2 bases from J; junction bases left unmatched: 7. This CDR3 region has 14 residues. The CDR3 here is CSAIQGDGNQPQHF. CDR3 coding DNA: TGCAGCGCCATACAGGGGGATGGCAATCAGCCCCAGCATTTT. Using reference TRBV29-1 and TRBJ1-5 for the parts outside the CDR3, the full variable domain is SAVISQKPSRDICQRGTSLTIQCQVDSQVTMMFWYRQQPGQSLTLIATANQGSEATYESGFVIDKFPISRPNLTFSTLTVSNMSPEDSSIYLCSAIQGDGNQPQHFGDGTRLSIL.

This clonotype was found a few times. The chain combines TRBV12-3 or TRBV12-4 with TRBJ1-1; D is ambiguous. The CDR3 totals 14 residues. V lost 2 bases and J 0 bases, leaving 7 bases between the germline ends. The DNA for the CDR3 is TGTGCCAGCAGTTTAAACGGTGTGAACACTGAAGCTTTCTTT. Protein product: CASSLNGVNTEAFF.

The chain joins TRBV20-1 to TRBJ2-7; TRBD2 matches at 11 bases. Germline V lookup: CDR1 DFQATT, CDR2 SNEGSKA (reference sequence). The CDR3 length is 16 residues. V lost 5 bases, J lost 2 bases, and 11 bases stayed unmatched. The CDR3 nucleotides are TGCAGTGCTGCGGGGGCTAGCGGGAGGTTACCCTACGAGCAGTACTTC. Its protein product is CSAAGASGRLPYEQYF.

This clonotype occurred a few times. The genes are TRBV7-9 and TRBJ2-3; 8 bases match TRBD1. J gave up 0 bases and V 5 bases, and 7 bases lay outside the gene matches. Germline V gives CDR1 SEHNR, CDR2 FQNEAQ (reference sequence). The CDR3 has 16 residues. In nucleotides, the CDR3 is TGTGCCAGCAGCCCCTGGAGGACAGGGAGCACAGATACGCAGTATTTT. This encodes CASSPWRTGSTDTQYF.

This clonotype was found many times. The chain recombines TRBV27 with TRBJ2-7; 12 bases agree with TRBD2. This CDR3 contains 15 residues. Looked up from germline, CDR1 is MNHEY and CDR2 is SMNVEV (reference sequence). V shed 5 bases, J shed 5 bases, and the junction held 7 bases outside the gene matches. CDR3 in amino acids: CASSRTLAGGHEQYV. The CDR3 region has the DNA TGTGCCAGCAGTAGAACACTAGCGGGAGGCCACGAGCAGTACGTC.

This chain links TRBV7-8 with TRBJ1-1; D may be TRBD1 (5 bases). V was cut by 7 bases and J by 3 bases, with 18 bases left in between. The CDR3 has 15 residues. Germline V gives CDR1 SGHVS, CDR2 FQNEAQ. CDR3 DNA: TGTGCCAGCACCCCACCGGGGGGGTCGGACACTGAAGCTTTCTTT. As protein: CASTPPGGSDTEAFF.

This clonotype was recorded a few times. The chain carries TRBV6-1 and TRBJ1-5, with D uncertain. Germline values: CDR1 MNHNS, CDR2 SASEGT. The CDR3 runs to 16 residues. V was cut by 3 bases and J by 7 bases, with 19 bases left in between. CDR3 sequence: CASSDQDRRRGQPQHF. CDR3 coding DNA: TGTGCCAGCAGTGATCAGGACCGCCGTAGAGGGCAGCCCCAGCATTTT.

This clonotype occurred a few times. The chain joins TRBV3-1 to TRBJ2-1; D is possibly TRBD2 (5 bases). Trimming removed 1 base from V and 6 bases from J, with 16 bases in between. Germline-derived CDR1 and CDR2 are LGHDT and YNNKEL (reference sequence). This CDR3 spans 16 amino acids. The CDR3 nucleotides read TGTGCCAGCAGCCAAGGGCGGGTAGCGATAGGCAATGAGCAGTTCTTC. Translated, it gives CASSQGRVAIGNEQFF.

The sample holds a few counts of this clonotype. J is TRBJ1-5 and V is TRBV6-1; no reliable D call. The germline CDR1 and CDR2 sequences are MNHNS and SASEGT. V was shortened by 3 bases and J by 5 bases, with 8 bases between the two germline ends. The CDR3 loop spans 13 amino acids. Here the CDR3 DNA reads TGTGCCAGCAGTGAGTTTTTCGATCAGCCCCAGCATTTT. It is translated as CASSEFFDQPQHF.

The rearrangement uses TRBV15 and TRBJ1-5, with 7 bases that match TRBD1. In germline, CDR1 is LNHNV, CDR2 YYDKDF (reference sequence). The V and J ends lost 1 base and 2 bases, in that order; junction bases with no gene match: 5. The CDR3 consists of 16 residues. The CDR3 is CATSRGQGTGNQPQHF. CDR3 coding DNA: TGTGCCACCAGCAGAGGACAGGGCACTGGCAATCAGCCCCAGCATTTT.

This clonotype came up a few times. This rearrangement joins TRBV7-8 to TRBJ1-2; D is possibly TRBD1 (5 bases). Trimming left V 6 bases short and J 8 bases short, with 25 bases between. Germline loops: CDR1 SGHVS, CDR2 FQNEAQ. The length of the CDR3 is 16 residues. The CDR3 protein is CASRPYPGLKSQGYTF. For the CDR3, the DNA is TGTGCCAGCAGACCCTATCCGGGACTCAAGTCACAGGGCTACACCTTC.

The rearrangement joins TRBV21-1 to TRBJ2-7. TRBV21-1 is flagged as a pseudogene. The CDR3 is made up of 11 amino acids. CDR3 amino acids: CASSNRLEQYV. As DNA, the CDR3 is TGTGCCAGCAGCAACAGACTAGAGCAGTACGTC.

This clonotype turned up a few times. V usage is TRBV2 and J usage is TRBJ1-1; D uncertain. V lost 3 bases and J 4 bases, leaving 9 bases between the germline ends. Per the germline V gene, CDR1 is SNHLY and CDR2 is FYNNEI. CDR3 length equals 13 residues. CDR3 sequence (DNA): TGTGCCAGCAGTGATGAGGGTGTCACTGAAGCTTTCTTT. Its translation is CASSDEGVTEAFF.

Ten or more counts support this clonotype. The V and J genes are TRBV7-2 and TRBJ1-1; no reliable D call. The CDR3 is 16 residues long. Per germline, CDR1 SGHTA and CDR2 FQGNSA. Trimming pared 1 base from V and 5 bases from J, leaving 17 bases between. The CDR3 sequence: CASSLVGSMGMTEAFF. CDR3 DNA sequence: TGTGCCAGCAGCTTAGTCGGCTCAATGGGGATGACTGAAGCTTTCTTT.